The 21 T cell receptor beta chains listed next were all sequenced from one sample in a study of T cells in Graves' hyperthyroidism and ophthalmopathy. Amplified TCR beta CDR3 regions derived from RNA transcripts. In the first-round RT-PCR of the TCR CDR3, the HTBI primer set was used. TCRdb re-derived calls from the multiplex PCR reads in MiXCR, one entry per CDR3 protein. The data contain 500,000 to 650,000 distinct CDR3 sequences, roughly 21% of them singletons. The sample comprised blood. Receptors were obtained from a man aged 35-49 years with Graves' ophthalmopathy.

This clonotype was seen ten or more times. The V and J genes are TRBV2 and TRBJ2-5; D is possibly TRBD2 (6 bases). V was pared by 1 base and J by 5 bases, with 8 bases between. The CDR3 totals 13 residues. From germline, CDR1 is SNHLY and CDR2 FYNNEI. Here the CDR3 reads CASSEVGRETQYF. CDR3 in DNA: TGTGCCAGCAGTGAAGTGGGGAGGGAGACCCAGTACTTC.

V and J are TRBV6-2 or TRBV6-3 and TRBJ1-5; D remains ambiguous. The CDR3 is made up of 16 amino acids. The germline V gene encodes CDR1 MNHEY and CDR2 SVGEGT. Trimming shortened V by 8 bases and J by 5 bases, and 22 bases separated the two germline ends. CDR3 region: CASDRNLGQRHQPQHF. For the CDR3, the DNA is TGTGCCAGCGACCGAAATTTGGGTCAAAGGCATCAGCCCCAGCATTTT.

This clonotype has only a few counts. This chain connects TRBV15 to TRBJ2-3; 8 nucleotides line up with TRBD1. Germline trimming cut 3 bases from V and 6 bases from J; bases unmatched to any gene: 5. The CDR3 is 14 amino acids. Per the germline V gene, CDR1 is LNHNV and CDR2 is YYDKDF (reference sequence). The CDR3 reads CATSRDRVKDTQYF. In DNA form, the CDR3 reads TGTGCCACCAGCAGGGACAGGGTCAAGGATACGCAGTATTTT.

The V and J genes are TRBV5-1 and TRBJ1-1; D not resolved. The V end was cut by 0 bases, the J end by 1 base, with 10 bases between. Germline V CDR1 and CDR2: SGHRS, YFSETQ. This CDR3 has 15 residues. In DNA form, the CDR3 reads TGCGCCAGCAGCTTGGGCTCGTCCACGAACACTGAAGCTTTCTTT. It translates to CASSLGSSTNTEAFF. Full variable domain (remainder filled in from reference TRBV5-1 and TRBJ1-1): KAGVTQTPRYLIKTRGQQVTLSCSPISGHRSVSWYQQTPGQGLQFLFEYFSETQRNKGNFPGRFSGRQFSNSRSEMNVSTLELGDSALYLCASSLGSSTNTEAFFGQGTRLTVV.

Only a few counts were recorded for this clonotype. The DNA for the CDR3 is TGCAGCGTCGCCGGGACTAGCGGGACGAACGAGCAGTACTTC. It is translated as CSVAGTSGTNEQYF. The rearrangement uses TRBV29-1 and TRBJ2-7; 13 bases match TRBD2. J lost 5 bases, V lost 6 bases, and 7 bases had no gene match. This CDR3 spans 14 amino acids. CDR1 is SQVTM, CDR2 ANQGSEA, per germline.

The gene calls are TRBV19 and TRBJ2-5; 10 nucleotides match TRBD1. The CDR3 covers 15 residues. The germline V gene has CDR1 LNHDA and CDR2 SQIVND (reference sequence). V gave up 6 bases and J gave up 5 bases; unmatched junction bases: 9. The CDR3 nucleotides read TGTGCCAGTAGCTCGGGACAGGGGTGGGCCGAGACCCAGTACTTC. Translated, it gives CASSSGQGWAETQYF.

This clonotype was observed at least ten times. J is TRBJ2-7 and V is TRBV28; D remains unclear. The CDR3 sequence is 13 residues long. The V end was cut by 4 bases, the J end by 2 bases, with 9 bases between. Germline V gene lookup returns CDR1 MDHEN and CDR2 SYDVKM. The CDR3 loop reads CASSYRVAYEQYF. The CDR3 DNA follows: TGTGCCAGCAGTTACCGGGTCGCCTACGAGCAGTACTTC.

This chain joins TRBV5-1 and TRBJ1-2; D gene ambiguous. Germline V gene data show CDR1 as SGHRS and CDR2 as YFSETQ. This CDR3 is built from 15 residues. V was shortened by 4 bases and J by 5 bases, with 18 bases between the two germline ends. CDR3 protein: CASSPNPGPQYGYTF. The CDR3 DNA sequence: TGCGCCAGCAGCCCCAACCCCGGGCCCCAATATGGCTACACCTTC.

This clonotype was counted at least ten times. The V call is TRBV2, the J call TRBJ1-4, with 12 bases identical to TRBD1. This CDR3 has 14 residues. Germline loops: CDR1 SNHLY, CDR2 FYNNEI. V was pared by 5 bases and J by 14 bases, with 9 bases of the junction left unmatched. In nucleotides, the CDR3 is TGTGCCAGCAGTCGACCGGGACAGGGGGCACCTCTGTTTTTT. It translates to CASSRPGQGAPLFF.

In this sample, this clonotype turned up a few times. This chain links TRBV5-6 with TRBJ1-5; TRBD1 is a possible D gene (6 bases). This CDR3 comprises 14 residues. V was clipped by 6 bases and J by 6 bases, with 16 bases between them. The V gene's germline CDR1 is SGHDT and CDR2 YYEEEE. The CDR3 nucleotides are TGTGCCAGCAACCAGAGGGGGATAAGTCAGCCCCAGCATTTT. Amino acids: CASNQRGISQPQHF.

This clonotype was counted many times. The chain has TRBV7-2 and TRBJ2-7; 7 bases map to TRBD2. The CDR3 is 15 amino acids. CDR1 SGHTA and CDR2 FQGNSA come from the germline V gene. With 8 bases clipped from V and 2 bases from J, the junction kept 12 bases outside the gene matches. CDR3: CASSSAQRGTYEQYF. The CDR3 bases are TGTGCCAGCTCTTCCGCCCAGCGGGGCACCTACGAGCAGTACTTC.

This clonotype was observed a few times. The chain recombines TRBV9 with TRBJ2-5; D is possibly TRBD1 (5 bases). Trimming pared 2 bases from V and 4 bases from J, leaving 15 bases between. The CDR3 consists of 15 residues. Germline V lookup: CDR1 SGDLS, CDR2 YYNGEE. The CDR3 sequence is CASSVWSGSGETQYF. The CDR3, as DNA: TGTGCCAGCAGCGTTTGGTCAGGGTCGGGAGAGACCCAGTACTTC. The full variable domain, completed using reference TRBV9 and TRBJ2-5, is DSGVTQTPKHLITATGQRVTLRCSPRSGDLSVYWYQQSLDQGLQFLIQYYNGEERAKGNILERFSAQQFPDLHSELNLSSLELGDSALYFCASSVWSGSGETQYFGPGTRLLVL.

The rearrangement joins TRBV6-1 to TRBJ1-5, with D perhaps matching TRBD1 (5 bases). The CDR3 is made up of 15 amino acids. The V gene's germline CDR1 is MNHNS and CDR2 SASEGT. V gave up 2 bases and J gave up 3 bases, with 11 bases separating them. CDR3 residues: CASSERGDFNQPQHF. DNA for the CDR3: TGTGCCAGCAGTGAACGAGGGGATTTCAATCAGCCCCAGCATTTT.

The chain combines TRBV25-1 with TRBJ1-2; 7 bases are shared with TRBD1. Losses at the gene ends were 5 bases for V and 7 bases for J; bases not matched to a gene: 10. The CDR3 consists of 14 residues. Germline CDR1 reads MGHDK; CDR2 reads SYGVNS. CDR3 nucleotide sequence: TGTGCCAGCAGTAAATTAGGGGGCTTATCTGGCTACACCTTC. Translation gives CASSKLGGLSGYTF.

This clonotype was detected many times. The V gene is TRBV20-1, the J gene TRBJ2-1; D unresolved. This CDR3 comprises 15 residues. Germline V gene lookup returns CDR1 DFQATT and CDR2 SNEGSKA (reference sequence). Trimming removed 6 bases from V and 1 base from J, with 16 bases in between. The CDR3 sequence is CSAPFGGISYNEQFF. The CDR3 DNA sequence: TGCAGTGCCCCCTTTGGTGGGATTTCCTACAATGAGCAGTTCTTC.

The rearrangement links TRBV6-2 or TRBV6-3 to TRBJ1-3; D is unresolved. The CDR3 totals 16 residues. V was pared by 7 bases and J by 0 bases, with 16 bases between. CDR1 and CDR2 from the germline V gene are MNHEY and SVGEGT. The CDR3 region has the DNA TGTGCCAGCACCAATGTCATCCTGTCCTCTGGAAACACCATATATTTT. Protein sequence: CASTNVILSSGNTIYF.

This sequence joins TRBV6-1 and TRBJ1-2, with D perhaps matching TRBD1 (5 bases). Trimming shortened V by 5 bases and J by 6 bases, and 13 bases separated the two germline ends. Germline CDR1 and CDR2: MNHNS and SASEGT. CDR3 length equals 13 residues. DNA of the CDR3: TGTGCCAGCAGTTCCGGGGGACCAAATGGCTACACCTTC. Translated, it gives CASSSGGPNGYTF.

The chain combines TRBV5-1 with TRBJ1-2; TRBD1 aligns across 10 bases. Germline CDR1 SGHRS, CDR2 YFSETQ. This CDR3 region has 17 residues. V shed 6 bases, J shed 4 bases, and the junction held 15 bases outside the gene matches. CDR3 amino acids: CASTRTGTGAQIYGYTF. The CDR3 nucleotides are TGCGCCAGCACCCGGACCGGGACAGGGGCCCAGATCTATGGCTACACCTTC.

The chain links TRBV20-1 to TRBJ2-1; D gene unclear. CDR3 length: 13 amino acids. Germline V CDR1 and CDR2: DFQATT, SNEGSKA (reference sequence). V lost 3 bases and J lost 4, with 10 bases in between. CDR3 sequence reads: CSASTPTYNEQFF. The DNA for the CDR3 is TGCAGTGCTAGTACACCCACTTACAATGAGCAGTTCTTC.

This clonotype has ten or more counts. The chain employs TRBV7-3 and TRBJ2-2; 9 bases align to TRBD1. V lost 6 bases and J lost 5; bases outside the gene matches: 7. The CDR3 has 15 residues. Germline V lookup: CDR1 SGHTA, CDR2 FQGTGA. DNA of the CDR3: TGTGCCAGCAGTCCTACAGGGGGCAGGACCGGGGAGCTGTTTTTT. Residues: CASSPTGGRTGELFF. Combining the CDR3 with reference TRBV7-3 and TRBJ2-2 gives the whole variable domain GAGVSQTPSNKVTEKGKYVELRCDPISGHTALYWYRQSLGQGPEFLIYFQGTGAADDSGLPNDRFFAVRPEGSVSTLKIQRTERGDSAVYLCASSPTGGRTGELFFGEGSRLTVL.

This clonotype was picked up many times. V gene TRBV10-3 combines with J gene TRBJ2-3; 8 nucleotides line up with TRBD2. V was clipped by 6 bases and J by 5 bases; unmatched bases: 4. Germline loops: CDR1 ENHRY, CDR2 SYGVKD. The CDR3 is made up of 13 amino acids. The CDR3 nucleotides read TGTGCCATCAGGTCCCTAGCGGGAGATACGCAGTATTTT. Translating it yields CAIRSLAGDTQYF.